A single sample is the source of the 17 T cell receptor beta chains below, sequenced in a study of technical replicates of blood from several donors. The data were produced by immunoSEQ multiplex PCR, yet TCRdb's version contains in-frame clones alone and is incomplete. This sample has approximately 75,000 clones, with around 97% found just once. The sequencing sample was made of T cells isolated from PBMCs. The receptors here all came from a human donor in good health.

The chain has TRBV16 and TRBJ2-7; TRBD1 might be the D (6 bases). V lost 5 bases to trimming and J lost 3 bases, with 11 bases between them. Looked up from germline, CDR1 is KGHSY and CDR2 is FQNENV. The CDR3 length is 13 residues. CDR3 nucleotides: TGTGCCAGCAGCTGGGACACCCTCTACGAGCAGTACTTC. Translated, it gives CASSWDTLYEQYF.

This chain connects TRBV6-4 to TRBJ2-1, with 12 bases that match TRBD2. This CDR3 has 16 residues. The germline V gene encodes CDR1 MRHNA and CDR2 SNTAGT. Trimming at V came to 5 bases and at J to 1 base, leaving 3 bases not matched to a gene. The CDR3 sequence is CASSILAGGSYNEQFF. CDR3 in DNA: TGTGCCAGCAGTATTCTAGCGGGAGGGTCCTACAATGAGCAGTTCTTC.

The chain uses TRBV5-6 and TRBJ1-5, with D unclear. This CDR3 has 14 residues. Germline V CDR1 and CDR2: SGHDT, YYEEEE. V lost 4 bases, J lost 5 bases, and 13 bases lay in between. The CDR3 region is CASSLLYVDQPQHF. The DNA for the CDR3 is TGTGCCAGCAGCCTACTTTATGTGGATCAGCCCCAGCATTTT. Full variable domain (rest looked up from reference TRBV5-6 and TRBJ1-5): DAGVTQSPTHLIKTRGQQVTLRCSPKSGHDTVSWYQQALGQGPQFIFQYYEEEERQRGNFPDRFSGHQFPNYSSELNVNALLLGDSALYLCASSLLYVDQPQHFGDGTRLSIL.

The chain is built from TRBV4-1 and TRBJ2-1, with 10 bases fitting TRBD2. The CDR3 spans 17 residues. Germline CDR1 is MGHRA and CDR2 is YSYEKL. Unmatched junction bases numbered 9, after V lost 0 bases and J lost 7 bases. CDR3 nucleotide sequence: TGCGCCAGCAGCCAAGAGCTTCTAGCGGGAGTTGGGAATGAGCAGTTCTTC. Translation gives CASSQELLAGVGNEQFF.

The V gene is TRBV9, the J gene TRBJ2-7; a possible D gene is TRBD2 (6 bases). There are 16 residues in the CDR3. CDR1 is SGDLS and CDR2 is YYNGEE in the germline V gene. The germline V and J ends were trimmed by 3 bases and 5 bases, with 21 bases remaining between them. As DNA, the CDR3 is TGTGCCAGCAGCGCTCACAACCGGGACTTTTACAACGAGCAGTACTTC. This sequence encodes CASSAHNRDFYNEQYF. The variable domain in full, completed from reference TRBV9 and TRBJ2-7, reads DSGVTQTPKHLITATGQRVTLRCSPRSGDLSVYWYQQSLDQGLQFLIQYYNGEERAKGNILERFSAQQFPDLHSELNLSSLELGDSALYFCASSAHNRDFYNEQYFGPGTRLTVT.

This rearrangement joins TRBV6-1 to TRBJ2-1; weak D call: TRBD2 (5 bases). The germline V gene has CDR1 MNHNS and CDR2 SASEGT. The CDR3 has 15 amino acids. Trimming pared 2 bases from V and 6 bases from J, leaving 14 bases between. The CDR3 loop is CASSEPPGNFNEQFF. The CDR3 coding sequence is TGTGCCAGCAGTGAACCCCCCGGGAATTTCAATGAGCAGTTCTTC.

The V call is TRBV10-3, the J call TRBJ2-5; 7 bases match TRBD2. The trim removed 4 bases at V and 4 bases at J, leaving 12 bases unmatched. The length of the CDR3 is 16 residues. Germline assignment: CDR1 ENHRY and CDR2 SYGVKD. The CDR3 DNA reads as TGTGCCATCAGTGCCCTTGGGGCGGGAGAGGGAGAGACCCAGTACTTC. It specifies CAISALGAGEGETQYF.

V usage is TRBV10-3 and J usage is TRBJ2-7; the match to TRBD1 covers 8 bases. Germline trimming cut 5 bases from V and 5 bases from J; bases unmatched to any gene: 8. CDR1 and CDR2 from the germline V gene are ENHRY and SYGVKD. This CDR3 has 14 amino acids. The CDR3 here is CAISSGTGVDEQYF. The CDR3 DNA follows: TGTGCCATCAGTTCAGGGACAGGAGTCGACGAGCAGTACTTC.

CDR3 amino acids: CASRTDRGWAGTEAFF. The CDR3 DNA reads as TGCGCCAGCAGAACCGACAGGGGATGGGCGGGCACTGAAGCTTTCTTT. This chain links TRBV5-1 with TRBJ1-1, with 8 positions matching TRBD1. V lost 5 bases, J lost 4 bases, and 13 bases stayed unmatched. Germline V lookup: CDR1 SGHRS, CDR2 YFSETQ. The CDR3 sequence is 16 residues long.

The chain combines TRBV29-1 with TRBJ1-2, with D unresolved. This CDR3 contains 14 residues. Germline V gene lookup returns CDR1 SQVTM and CDR2 ANQGSEA. The germline V and J ends were trimmed by 1 base and 5 bases, with 14 bases remaining between them. The CDR3 sequence: CSVEVSGGEYGYTF. The DNA for the CDR3 is TGCAGCGTTGAAGTCTCAGGCGGGGAGTATGGCTACACCTTC.

The rearrangement links TRBV29-1 to TRBJ2-1; TRBD2 agrees at 9 bases. The ends lost 7 bases at V and 7 bases at J; junction bases unmatched: 8. Per the germline V gene, CDR1 is SQVTM and CDR2 is ANQGSEA. There are 13 residues in the CDR3. DNA for the CDR3: TGCAGCGCCCGAGGGACTAGCAAGAATGAGCAGTTCTTC. Its translation is CSARGTSKNEQFF.

This rearrangement joins TRBV9 to TRBJ1-5; D gene ambiguous. The V gene lost 4 bases and the J gene lost 7 bases, with 18 bases spanning the gap. This CDR3 spans 15 amino acids. CDR1 SGDLS and CDR2 YYNGEE come from the germline V gene. The CDR3 DNA is TGTGCCAGCAGCCCTAAGTGGCAGGATGGACAGCCCCAGCATTTT. Protein product: CASSPKWQDGQPQHF.

The rearrangement uses TRBV9 and TRBJ2-3; 8 nucleotides align to TRBD2. This CDR3 spans 16 amino acids. The germline gives CDR1 SGDLS, CDR2 YYNGEE. After removal of 0 bases from V and 6 bases from J, the junction contained 9 bases not matched to a gene. Here the CDR3 reads CASSVGAGGFKDTQYF. The CDR3 bases are TGTGCCAGCAGCGTAGGGGCGGGAGGTTTTAAGGATACGCAGTATTTT. Together with reference TRBV9 and TRBJ2-3, the CDR3 gives the full variable domain: DSGVTQTPKHLITATGQRVTLRCSPRSGDLSVYWYQQSLDQGLQFLIQYYNGEERAKGNILERFSAQQFPDLHSELNLSSLELGDSALYFCASSVGAGGFKDTQYFGPGTRLTVL.

The rearrangement joins TRBV23-1 to TRBJ1-5; D uncertain. TRBV23-1 is classed as an ORF, of uncertain function. Trimming took 0 bases from V and 0 from J, leaving 12 bases between them. The CDR3 extends over 17 amino acids. As DNA, the CDR3 is TGCGCCAGCAGTCAATCGAGGCAGAGTTATAGCAATCAGCCCCAGCATTTT. Translated, it gives CASSQSRQSYSNQPQHF.

The chain employs TRBV9 and TRBJ2-3; the match to TRBD2 covers 7 bases. Germline trimming cut 0 bases from V and 4 bases from J; bases unmatched to any gene: 5. There are 15 residues in the CDR3. Germline V gene lookup returns CDR1 SGDLS and CDR2 YYNGEE. The CDR3 bases are TGTGCCAGCAGCGTAGTTGGGGGAGGGGCAGATACGCAGTATTTT. Translating it yields CASSVVGGGADTQYF.

The chain has TRBV2 and TRBJ1-5; 9 nucleotides agree with TRBD1. The CDR3 contains 17 residues. V was pared by 8 bases and J by 0 bases, with 11 bases of the junction left unmatched. Germline-derived CDR1 and CDR2 are SNHLY and FYNNEI. CDR3 protein: CASLLDRGLYSNQPQHF. CDR3 DNA sequence: TGTGCCAGCTTACTGGACAGGGGACTTTATAGCAATCAGCCCCAGCATTTT.

CDR3 sequence (DNA): TGTGCCAGCAGCGGAGCGGGGGGGTTCTCCTACAATGAGCAGTTCTTC. Translating gives CASSGAGGFSYNEQFF. The genes are TRBV9 and TRBJ2-1, with 10 positions matching TRBD2. J was trimmed by 0 bases and V by 3 bases; bases with no gene match: 3. The CDR3 loop spans 16 amino acids. The germline gives CDR1 SGDLS, CDR2 YYNGEE.